This TCR beta chain appears in the sequencing data of a study of blood T cell repertoires in COVID-19. Across the whole study: T cells, B-cell-depleted T cells, or PBMCs provided the cDNA or gDNA that served as material.

Per the authors' pipeline: Nucleated cell number was recorded as an estimate derived from reference gene primer amplification. Measured with immunoSEQ multiplex PCR; TCRdb has only the in-frame clones, and not every one. The V and J calls and the clone size are those of that table, but D and trimming were determined from the DNA. The sample has about 290,000 clones, around nine tenths seen once. In germline, CDR1 is WSHSY, CDR2 SAAADI. The V and J ends lost 4 bases and 3 bases respectively, with 9 bases between them. The CDR3 covers 13 residues. This clone appeared a few times. This TCR was sampled from a woman aged 30 to 39 with COVID-19, enrolled during active disease. The V gene is TRBV10-2, the J gene TRBJ1-1; D is possibly TRBD1 (5 bases). The specimen sequenced was peripheral blood. The DNA for the CDR3 is TGCGCCAGCAGTGTTGACAGCTACACTGAAGCTTTCTTT. Residues: CASSVDSYTEAFF.